This paragraph reports one T cell receptor beta chain. This entry belongs to a study of shared clonotypes between healthy human individuals. Using immunoSEQ multiplex PCR, the repertoire was profiled, and TCRdb retains in-frame clones only, with some absent. The sample has about 1.1 million clones, roughly 80% seen once. Trimming took 8 bases from V and 5 from J, leaving 11 bases between them. The CDR3 covers 12 residues. The germline V gene has CDR1 MNHNS and CDR2 SASEGT. What was sequenced was memory CD4+ T cells from PBMCs. Documented subset: CD45RA-negative fraction. The clonotype originates from a man between 18 and 35 years old in good health. Some clones in this sample may be carry-over from other donors' samples. The rearrangement uses TRBV6-1 and TRBJ2-3; TRBD2 might be the D (5 bases). The CDR3 sequence is CASDYHRDTQYF. In DNA form, the CDR3 reads TGTGCCAGCGACTACCATAGAGATACGCAGTATTTT.